This T cell receptor beta chain was observed in a study of regulatory T cells in long-lasting Graves disease. Arm-PCR of CDR3 regions with iRepertoire HTBI primers generated TCR beta libraries. TCRdb re-analysed the multiplex PCR reads in MiXCR, keeping a single row per CDR3 protein. Counted here are about 360,000 distinct CDR3 sequences, roughly 17% occurring once; the ten biggest clones make up 20% to 25%. This clonotype has at least ten counts. Time point here: newly diagnosed GD, antithyroid drugs for less than 3 months. PBMCs provided the RNA from which the TCR library was made. The CDR3 consists of 12 residues. V lost 0 bases and J lost 15, with 12 bases in between. The germline CDR1 and CDR2 sequences are DFQATT and SNEGSKA (reference sequence). These data were likewise used in another study, on T cells in Graves' hyperthyroidism and ophthalmopathy. That investigation notes: Patients aged 18 to 65 had newly diagnosed hyperthyroidism lasting under 2 months. The HTBI primer set drove a first-round RT-PCR of the TCR CDR3. Stable hyperthyroidism was separated from ophthalmopathy by a model based on 13 V-J features.

The sequence was collected from a woman in her late teens or twenties with Graves disease. The chain carries TRBV20-1 and TRBJ1-6, with TRBD1 as a possible D gene (5 bases). The sample here was peripheral blood mononuclear cells (PBMCs), taken at new diagnosis, from a patient treated with antithyroid drugs. The CDR3 loop is CSARDVQGGLHF. CDR3 in DNA: TGCAGTGCTAGAGATGTCCAGGGAGGCCTCCACTTT.